This T cell receptor beta chain emerged from a study of OX40 agonist ivuxolimab in advanced cancers. Study-level results: Near-lowest levels of clonal expansion characterized partial responders at 0.1-3.0 mg/kg.

Using immunoSEQ multiplex PCR, the repertoire was profiled, and TCRdb retains in-frame clones only, with some absent. The repertoire holds approximately 80,000 clones, with roughly nine tenths as singletons. The V gene's germline CDR1 is SGHRS and CDR2 YFSETQ. This CDR3 is built from 17 residues. Trimming at V came to 3 bases and at J to 0 bases, leaving 9 bases not matched to a gene. Comment on this clone: Antigen specificity is unknown.

This receptor was obtained from an adult with an advanced solid tumor such as melanoma, head and neck, liver or kidney cancer. This chain connects TRBV5-1 to TRBJ1-3, with 7 bases matching TRBD1. The material was CD4+ or CD8+ T cells sorted from blood, obtained in a trial of the OX40 agonist ivuxolimab. CDR3 in amino acids: CASSWSGTASSGNTIYF. CDR3 DNA sequence: TGCGCCAGCAGCTGGTCCGGGACAGCCAGCTCTGGAAACACCATATATTTT.